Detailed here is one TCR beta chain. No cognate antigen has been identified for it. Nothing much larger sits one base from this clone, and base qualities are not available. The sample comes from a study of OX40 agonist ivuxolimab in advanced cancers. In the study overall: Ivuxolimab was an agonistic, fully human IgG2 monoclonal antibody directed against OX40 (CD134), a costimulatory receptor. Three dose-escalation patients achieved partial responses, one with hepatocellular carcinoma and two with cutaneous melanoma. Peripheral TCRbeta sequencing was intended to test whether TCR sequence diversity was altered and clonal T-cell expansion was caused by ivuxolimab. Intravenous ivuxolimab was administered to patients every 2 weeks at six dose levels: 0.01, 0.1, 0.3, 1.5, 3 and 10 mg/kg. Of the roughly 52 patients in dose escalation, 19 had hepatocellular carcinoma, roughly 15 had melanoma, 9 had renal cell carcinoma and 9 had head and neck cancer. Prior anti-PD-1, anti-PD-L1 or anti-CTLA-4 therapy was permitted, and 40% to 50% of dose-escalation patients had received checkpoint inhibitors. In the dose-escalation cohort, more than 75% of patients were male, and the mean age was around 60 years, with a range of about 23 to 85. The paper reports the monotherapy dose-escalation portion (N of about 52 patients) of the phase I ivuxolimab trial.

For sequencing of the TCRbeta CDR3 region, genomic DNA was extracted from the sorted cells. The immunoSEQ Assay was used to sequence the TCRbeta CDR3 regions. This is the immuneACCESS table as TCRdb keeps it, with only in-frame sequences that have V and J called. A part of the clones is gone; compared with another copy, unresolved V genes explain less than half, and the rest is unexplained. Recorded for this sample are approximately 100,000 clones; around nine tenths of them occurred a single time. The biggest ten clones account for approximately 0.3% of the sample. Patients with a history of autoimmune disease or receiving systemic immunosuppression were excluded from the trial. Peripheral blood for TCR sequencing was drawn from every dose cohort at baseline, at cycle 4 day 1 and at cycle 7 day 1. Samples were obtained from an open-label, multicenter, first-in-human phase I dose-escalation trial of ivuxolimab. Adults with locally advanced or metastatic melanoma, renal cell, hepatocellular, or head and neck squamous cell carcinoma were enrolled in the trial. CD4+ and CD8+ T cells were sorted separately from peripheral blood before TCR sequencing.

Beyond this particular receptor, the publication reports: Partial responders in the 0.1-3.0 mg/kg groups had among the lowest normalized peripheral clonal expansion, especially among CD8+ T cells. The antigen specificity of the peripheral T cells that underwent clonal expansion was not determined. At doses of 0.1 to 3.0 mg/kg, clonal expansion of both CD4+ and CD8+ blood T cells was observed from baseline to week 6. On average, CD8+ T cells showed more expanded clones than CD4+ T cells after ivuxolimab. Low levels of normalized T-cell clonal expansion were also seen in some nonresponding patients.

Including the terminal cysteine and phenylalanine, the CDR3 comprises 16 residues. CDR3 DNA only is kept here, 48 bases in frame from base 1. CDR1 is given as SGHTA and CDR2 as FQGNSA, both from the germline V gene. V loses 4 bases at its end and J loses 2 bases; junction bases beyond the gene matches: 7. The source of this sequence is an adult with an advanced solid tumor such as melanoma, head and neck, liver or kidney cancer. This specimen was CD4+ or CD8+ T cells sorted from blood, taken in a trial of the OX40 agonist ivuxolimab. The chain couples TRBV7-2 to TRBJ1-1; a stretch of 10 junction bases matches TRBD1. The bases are TGTGCCAGCAGCTCCGACCGGGACAGGGGTAACACTGAAGCTTTCTTT. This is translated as CASSSDRDRGNTEAFF.